This T cell receptor beta chain was captured in a study of cytotoxic CD8 clonotypes in ibrutinib-treated CLL. Per the germline V gene, CDR1 is LNHDA and CDR2 is SQIVND (reference sequence). The CDR3 spans 15 residues. The V segment lost 5 bases and the J segment 1 base; nucleotides outside the gene matches: 3. Sequencing used immunoSEQ multiplex PCR; TCRdb keeps in-frame clones, though not all of them. The sample has 75,000 to 90,000 clones, roughly 83% seen once. The chain joins TRBV19 to TRBJ2-7; TRBD2 matches 12 bases. This sequence originates from a human donor with chronic lymphocytic leukemia. The specimen comprised PBMCs, sampled after 24 months of ibrutinib treatment. The CDR3 here is CASSRLAGDSYEQYF. The CDR3 bases are TGTGCCAGTAGTCGACTAGCGGGAGATTCCTACGAGCAGTACTTC.